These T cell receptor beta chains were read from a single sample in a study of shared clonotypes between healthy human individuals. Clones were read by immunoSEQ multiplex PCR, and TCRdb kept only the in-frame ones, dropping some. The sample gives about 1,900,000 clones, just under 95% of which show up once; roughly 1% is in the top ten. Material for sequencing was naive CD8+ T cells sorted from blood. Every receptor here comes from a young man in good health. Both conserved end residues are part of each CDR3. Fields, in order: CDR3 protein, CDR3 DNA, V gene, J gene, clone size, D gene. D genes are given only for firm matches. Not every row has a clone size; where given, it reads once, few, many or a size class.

CASSSYLDRVDGYTF	TGTGCCAGCAGCAGTTATCTGGACAGGGTGGATGGCTACACCTTC	TRBV7-6	TRBJ1-2	-	TRBD1
CASSDVRGTDTQYF	TGTGCCAGCAGTGACGTTCGCGGCACAGATACGCAGTATTTT	TRBV2	TRBJ2-3	-	-
CASSVADRGSYEQYF	TGTGCCAGCAGCGTAGCGGACAGGGGCTCCTACGAGCAGTACTTC	TRBV9	TRBJ2-7	once	TRBD1
CASSYGDTNEKLFF	TGTGCCAGCAGCTATGGGGATACTAATGAAAAACTGTTTTTT	TRBV5-6	TRBJ1-4	-	-
CASSLVGGSYNEQFF	TGCGCCAGTTCCTTAGTGGGGGGGAGCTACAATGAGCAGTTCTTC	TRBV10-2	TRBJ2-1	-	TRBD2
CASSYSSQDEQFF	TGTGCCAGCAGTTACTCGAGTCAGGATGAGCAGTTCTTC	TRBV6-5	TRBJ2-1	-	-
CASSQHSGAGAYNEQFF	TGCGCCAGCAGCCAACATAGCGGAGCTGGGGCCTACAATGAGCAGTTCTTC	TRBV4-3	TRBJ2-1	-	-
CASSLDRSGGNTIYF	TGTGCCAGCAGCCTTGACAGGTCGGGCGGAAACACCATATATTTT	TRBV7-6	TRBJ1-3	-	-
CASSTDGEETQYF	TGTGCCAGTAGTACGGACGGAGAAGAGACCCAGTACTTC	TRBV19	TRBJ2-5	-	-
CASRPKDGRSDRQFF	TGTGCCAGCAGACCTAAGGACGGTCGATCCGATCGGCAGTTCTTC	TRBV27	TRBJ2-1	-	-
CASSLEAGAQPKNIQYF	TGTGCCAGCAGTTTAGAGGCGGGGGCGCAACCCAAAAACATTCAGTACTTC	TRBV27	TRBJ2-4	-	-
CASSEGRGLETQYF	TGCGCCAGCAGTGAGGGGCGGGGTTTGGAGACCCAGTACTTC	TRBV10-2	TRBJ2-5	-	-
CASGDEQYF	TGTGCCAGCGGAGACGAGCAGTACTTC	TRBV2	TRBJ2-7	-	-
CASSNGEMNTEAFF	TGTGCCAGCAGCAACGGGGAAATGAACACTGAAGCTTTCTTT	TRBV5-4	TRBJ1-1	-	-
CASSFGRTYGYTF	TGTGCCAGCAGTTTTGGGCGAACCTATGGCTACACCTTC	TRBV28	TRBJ1-2	-	-
CASSPWEGVGEKLFF	TGTGCCAGCAGCCCCTGGGAGGGGGTCGGTGAAAAACTGTTTTTT	TRBV7-2	TRBJ1-4	-	-
CASSILTFGQGDFRYGYTF	TGTGCCAGCAGCATACTTACCTTCGGACAGGGGGACTTTAGGTATGGCTACACCTTC	TRBV5-6	TRBJ1-2	-	TRBD1
CASSLVGSGSIHEQFF	TGCGCCAGCAGCTTGGTAGGTAGCGGGAGTATTCATGAGCAGTTCTTC	TRBV5-1	TRBJ2-1	-	TRBD2
CSVEGGNEQFF	TGCAGCGTTGAGGGGGGCAATGAGCAGTTCTTC	TRBV29-1	TRBJ2-1	-	-
CASSPSGSGGYEQYF	TGTGCCAGCAGCCCTAGTGGTAGCGGGGGTTACGAGCAGTACTTC	TRBV7-2	TRBJ2-7	-	TRBD2
CSVEVEENTGELFF	TGCAGCGTTGAAGTTGAAGAAAACACCGGGGAGCTGTTTTTT	TRBV29-1	TRBJ2-2	-	-
CASSLPTITGWGNSPLHF	TGTGCCAGCAGTTTACCTACGATTACAGGGTGGGGGAATTCACCCCTCCACTTT	TRBV28	TRBJ1-6	few	-
CASGLDDNSEQYF	TGTGCTAGTGGTTTGGACGACAACTCCGAGCAGTACTTC	TRBV12-5	TRBJ2-7	-	-
CASSYFGGDTQYF	TGTGCCAGCAGTTATTTTGGGGGAGATACGCAGTATTTT	TRBV27	TRBJ2-3	once	-
CASSERTRYEQYF	TGTGCCAGCAGCGAACGGACTCGCTACGAGCAGTACTTC	TRBV7-6	TRBJ2-7	once	-
CASTPGPNTDTQYF	TGTGCCAGCACTCCGGGACCGAACACAGATACGCAGTATTTT	TRBV6-1	TRBJ2-3	-	-
CASKGWGQPQHF	TGCGCCAGCAAGGGCTGGGGTCAGCCCCAGCATTTT	TRBV4-1	TRBJ1-5	-	-
CASRPGPLYEQYF	TGTGCCAGTAGGCCGGGACCCCTCTACGAGCAGTACTTC	TRBV19	TRBJ2-7	-	-
CASSLGLGAQPLHF	TGTGCCAGCAGCTTAGGTCTGGGGGCGCAACCCCTCCACTTT	TRBV7-9	TRBJ1-6	-	-
CASSPRTGLNEQYF	TGTGCCAGCAGCCCCCGGACAGGGCTGAACGAGCAGTACTTC	TRBV13	TRBJ2-7	-	TRBD1
CASSLYGGGGIQETQYF	TGTGCCAGCAGCTTATACGGTGGCGGGGGGATCCAAGAGACCCAGTACTTC	TRBV11-2	TRBJ2-5	-	TRBD2
CASSYYLGQQETQYF	TGTGCCAGCAGTTACTACCTGGGACAGCAAGAGACCCAGTACTTC	TRBV6-6	TRBJ2-5	-	TRBD1
CASSQGLAETYEQYF	TGCGCCAGCAGCCAAGGACTAGCGGAAACCTACGAGCAGTACTTC	TRBV4-3	TRBJ2-7	few	TRBD2
CASRTTGGKEKLFF	TGTGCCAGCAGAACGACAGGGGGCAAGGAAAAACTGTTTTTT	TRBV2	TRBJ1-4	-	TRBD1
CASSSTRSVLYNEQFF	TGTGCCAGCAGTTCCACTAGGTCGGTCCTTTACAATGAGCAGTTCTTC	TRBV28	TRBJ2-1	-	-
CASSPELASTDTQYF	TGTGCCAGTAGCCCGGAACTAGCTAGCACAGATACGCAGTATTTT	TRBV19	TRBJ2-3	-	-
CSVEGQGARETQYF	TGCAGCGTTGAGGGACAGGGGGCAAGGGAGACCCAGTACTTC	TRBV29-1	TRBJ2-5	-	TRBD1
CASSLRLAGVTADEQFF	TGTGCCAGCAGTTTAAGGCTAGCGGGAGTGACGGCCGATGAGCAGTTCTTC	TRBV27	TRBJ2-1	-	TRBD2
CASSLALVSYGYTF	TGTGCCAGCAGCTTGGCGCTTGTGTCGTATGGCTACACCTTC	TRBV5-6	TRBJ1-2	-	-
CASSYSRYNEQFF	TGTGCCAGCAGTTACTCGCGGTACAATGAGCAGTTCTTC	TRBV27	TRBJ2-1	-	-
CASSLGTSGNYEQYF	TGTGCCAGCAGCTTAGGGACTAGCGGGAACTACGAGCAGTACTTC	TRBV13	TRBJ2-7	-	TRBD2
CASSQFSSGKETQYF	TGTGCCAGCAGCCAATTTAGTAGCGGAAAAGAGACCCAGTACTTC	TRBV14	TRBJ2-5	-	-
CASSPRGSGEKLFF	TGTGCCAGCAGTCCCCGCGGGAGTGGTGAAAAACTGTTTTTT	TRBV28	TRBJ1-4	-	-
CASSLSSDAQYF	TGTGCCAGCAGCTTAAGTTCGGATGCCCAGTACTTC	TRBV11-2	TRBJ2-5	-	-
CASRGGGVQPQHF	TGTGCCAGCCGGGGGGGAGGGGTTCAGCCCCAGCATTTT	TRBV27	TRBJ1-5	once	-
CASSLGGEQPQHF	TGTGCCAGCAGCTTGGGGGGGGAACAGCCCCAGCATTTT	TRBV5-6	TRBJ1-5	-	-
CASSLRNRGHEQYF	TGTGCCAGCAGCCTACGTAATCGGGGACACGAGCAGTACTTC	TRBV11-2	TRBJ2-7	-	-
CASSEQSTDTQYF	TGTGCCAGCAGTGAGCAGAGCACAGATACGCAGTATTTT	TRBV28	TRBJ2-3	-	-
CASSRDREGLNNEQFF	TGTGCCAGCTCACGCGATAGGGAGGGCCTAAACAATGAGCAGTTCTTC	TRBV18	TRBJ2-1	-	TRBD2
CASSVQLGEQYF	TGTGCCAGCAGCGTACAGTTAGGCGAGCAGTACTTC	TRBV9	TRBJ2-7	-	-
CASSLGPPNTEAFF	TGTGCCAGCAGCTTAGGCCCACCCAACACTGAAGCTTTCTTT	TRBV7-2	TRBJ1-1	-	-
CASSQPGGDGYTF	TGTGCCAGCAGCCAGCCGGGGGGCGATGGCTACACCTTC	TRBV7-9	TRBJ1-2	-	-
CASSGTGDNQPQHF	TGTGCCAGCAGCGGGACAGGAGACAATCAGCCCCAGCATTTT	TRBV7-9	TRBJ1-5	once	TRBD1
CASSLEADYGYTF	TGTGCCAGCAGCTTGGAGGCAGACTATGGCTACACCTTC	TRBV5-6	TRBJ1-2	-	-